These 22 T cell receptor beta chains originate from one sample sequenced in a study of blood T cell repertoires in COVID-19. The protocol was immunoSEQ multiplex PCR, while the TCRdb copy is restricted to in-frame clones and leaves out a portion. The table has some 100,000 clones, 80% to 90% seen once. Specimen: peripheral blood. The source of these receptors is a human donor in a cohort sampled during active COVID-19.

V gene TRBV7-9 combines with J gene TRBJ2-1, with 10 nucleotides matching TRBD2. V shed 6 bases, J shed 7 bases, and the junction held 12 bases outside the gene matches. This CDR3 has 16 residues. Germline V gene lookup returns CDR1 SEHNR and CDR2 FQNEAQ (reference sequence). The CDR3 DNA follows: TGTGCCAGCAGTTGGGGAGCGGGAGGGCCAGGGAATGAGCAGTTCTTC. This translates into CASSWGAGGPGNEQFF. The variable domain in full, completed from reference TRBV7-9 and TRBJ2-1, reads DTGVSQNPRHKITKRGQNVTFRCDPISEHNRLYWYRQTLGQGPEFLTYFQNEAQLEKSRLLSDRFSAERPKGSFSTLEIQRTEQGDSAMYLCASSWGAGGPGNEQFFGPGTRLTVL.

The CDR3, as DNA: TGTGCCAGCAGCGGGGACAGACCGAACACTGAAGCTTTCTTT. Its protein product is CASSGDRPNTEAFF. The J gene is TRBJ1-1, the V gene TRBV9; 7 bases align to TRBD1. Losses at the gene ends were 3 bases for V and 1 base for J; bases not matched to a gene: 3. Germline CDR1 and CDR2: SGDLS and YYNGEE. CDR3 length: 14 amino acids.

This clone has just a few counts. The chain uses TRBV6-6 and TRBJ1-5; D may be TRBD1 (5 bases). Trimming removed 4 bases from V and 9 bases from J, with 22 bases in between. Germline V gene sequence: CDR1 MNHNY, CDR2 SVGAGI (reference sequence). The CDR3 sequence is 16 residues long. The DNA for the CDR3 is TGTGCCAGCAGTTCAGTCGGGGGTGGAGGAGGGCGGCCCCAGCATTTT. Amino acids: CASSSVGGGGGRPQHF.

In DNA, the CDR3 is TGTGCCAGCAGTTCGGAAGGGAGAAGCACAGATACGCAGTATTTT. This encodes CASSSEGRSTDTQYF. The V and J genes are TRBV5-4 and TRBJ2-3, with D maybe TRBD2 (5 bases). Trimming took 5 bases from V and 0 from J, leaving 13 bases between them. The CDR3 has 15 amino acids. The germline gives CDR1 SGHNT, CDR2 YYREEE (reference sequence).

The chain recombines TRBV12-5 with TRBJ1-1; 7 bases agree with TRBD1. This CDR3 is built from 15 residues. V lost 4 bases, J lost 2 bases, and 7 bases stayed unmatched. Germline CDR1 LGHNT, CDR2 FRNRAP. Written as DNA, the CDR3 is TGTGCTAGTGGTTGGGGGGACAGCACCAACACTGAAGCTTTCTTT. Protein product: CASGWGDSTNTEAFF.

The chain recombines TRBV11-2 with TRBJ2-3; 14 bases align to TRBD2. Germline V gene data show CDR1 as SGHAT and CDR2 as FQNNGV. The CDR3 sequence is 17 residues long. V shed 5 bases, J shed 5 bases, and the junction held 9 bases outside the gene matches. CDR3 protein: CASSPGTSGGRGDTQYF. The CDR3 region has the DNA TGTGCCAGCAGCCCAGGGACTAGCGGGGGCCGGGGAGATACGCAGTATTTT.

This chain links TRBV5-1 with TRBJ1-1, with unresolved D. Trimming cost V 4 bases and J 4 bases, with 11 bases left between them. This CDR3 has 13 amino acids. Germline CDR1 SGHRS, CDR2 YFSETQ. The CDR3 reads CASSIRGPTEAFF. The CDR3 bases are TGCGCCAGCAGCATCCGAGGCCCCACTGAAGCTTTCTTT.

The genes are TRBV5-1 and TRBJ2-3, with TRBD1 identical over 10 bases. From germline, CDR1 is SGHRS and CDR2 YFSETQ. The CDR3 extends over 15 amino acids. Unmatched junction bases numbered 5, after V lost 4 bases and J lost 3 bases. The DNA for the CDR3 is TGCGCCAGCAGCCAGACAGGGGGCGGGACAGATACGCAGTATTTT. This gives the protein CASSQTGGGTDTQYF.

This sequence joins TRBV4-3 and TRBJ2-5, with TRBD1 identical over 10 bases. This CDR3 region has 14 residues. The V gene end was trimmed by 4 bases and the J gene end by 5 bases; junction bases not matched to a gene: 4. Germline V lookup: CDR1 LGHNA, CDR2 YSLEER. In DNA form, the CDR3 reads TGCGCCAGCAGCCCGACAGGGGGCGGGGAGACCCAGTACTTC. Encoded protein: CASSPTGGGETQYF.

The rearrangement joins TRBV29-1 to TRBJ2-3; 8 nucleotides match TRBD2. CDR1 and CDR2 (germline): SQVTM, ANQGSEA. V trimming: 4 bases; J trimming: 5 bases; junction bases outside the gene matches: 5. The CDR3 totals 13 residues. As DNA, the CDR3 is TGCAGCGTTGTGGGCGGGGGGAGAGATACGCAGTATTTT. It encodes CSVVGGGRDTQYF.

The chain is built from TRBV19 and TRBJ1-2, with 7 bases identical to TRBD1. The CDR3 has 15 residues. With V trimmed by 5 bases and J by 5 bases, 11 bases remained unmatched. Germline assignment: CDR1 LNHDA and CDR2 SQIVND (reference sequence). The CDR3 DNA is TGTGCCAGTAGTGATAACAGGGGTCGGGGATATGGCTACACCTTC. Residues: CASSDNRGRGYGYTF.

The rearrangement uses TRBV7-9 and TRBJ2-6; 10 bases are shared with TRBD1. Germline V lookup: CDR1 SEHNR, CDR2 FQNEAQ (reference sequence). With V trimmed by 6 bases and J by 2 bases, 7 bases remained unmatched. This CDR3 region has 17 residues. The CDR3 here is CASSKPGQGTGANVLTF. The CDR3 coding sequence is TGTGCCAGCAGTAAACCGGGACAGGGGACTGGGGCCAACGTCCTGACTTTC.

This chain joins TRBV10-3 and TRBJ1-2; a possible D gene is TRBD1 (5 bases). Trimming left V 0 bases short and J 8 bases short, with 7 bases between. In germline, CDR1 is ENHRY, CDR2 SYGVKD. The CDR3 has 12 residues. The chain's CDR3 is CAISESREGYTF. As DNA, the CDR3 is TGTGCCATCAGTGAGTCCAGGGAAGGCTACACCTTC.

The V call is TRBV10-3, the J call TRBJ2-3, with D tentatively TRBD1 (5 bases). Germline V lookup: CDR1 ENHRY, CDR2 SYGVKD. The germline V and J ends were trimmed by 0 bases and 0 bases, with 13 bases remaining between them. This CDR3 comprises 17 residues. CDR3 amino acids: CAISESFRAGSTDTQYF. CDR3 coding DNA: TGTGCCATCAGTGAGTCTTTTCGGGCAGGGAGCACAGATACGCAGTATTTT.

The chain links TRBV5-6 to TRBJ1-6; a weak D match, TRBD1 (5 bases). The V and J ends lost 0 bases and 7 bases respectively, with 8 bases between them. There are 14 residues in the CDR3. CDR1 SGHDT and CDR2 YYEEEE come from the germline V gene. The CDR3 DNA sequence: TGTGCCAGCAGCTTGGGGGCAGGGAATTCACCCCTCCACTTT. It specifies CASSLGAGNSPLHF.

This chain joins TRBV6-2 or TRBV6-3 and TRBJ2-3; TRBD2 matches at 14 bases. The V segment lost 6 bases and the J segment 2 bases; nucleotides outside the gene matches: 7. The germline V gene has CDR1 MNHEY and CDR2 SVGEGT. The CDR3 is made up of 17 amino acids. The CDR3 protein is CASSAPGLAGVTDTQYF. CDR3 nucleotides: TGTGCCAGCAGCGCTCCGGGACTAGCGGGGGTCACAGATACGCAGTATTTT.

This clone was seen a handful of times. V gene TRBV11-3 combines with J gene TRBJ2-5, with a possible D match to TRBD2 (6 bases). CDR3 size: 17 residues. Germline V gives CDR1 SGHNT, CDR2 YENEEA. V dropped 2 bases and J dropped 2 bases, with 18 bases sitting between them. CDR3 coding DNA: TGTGCCAGCAGCTTAAAGTACCGGGGGAGTTGGCAAGAGACCCAGTACTTC. Amino acid sequence: CASSLKYRGSWQETQYF.

The chain uses TRBV19 and TRBJ2-3; D is perhaps TRBD2 (6 bases). The CDR3 has 13 residues. V was cut by 10 bases and J by 3 bases, with 14 bases left in between. Per germline, CDR1 LNHDA and CDR2 SQIVND (reference sequence). CDR3 coding DNA: TGTGCCACCCTCGCGGGGAGGACAGATACGCAGTATTTT. It encodes CATLAGRTDTQYF.

The chain has TRBV7-9 and TRBJ2-7; D is possibly TRBD1 (6 bases). CDR1 and CDR2 from the germline V gene are SEHNR and FQNEAQ (reference sequence). There are 15 residues in the CDR3. Trimming pared 7 bases from V and 3 bases from J, leaving 19 bases between. For the CDR3, the DNA is TGTGCCAGCACCCACTCAGAGGACAGATACTACGAGCAGTACTTC. This encodes CASTHSEDRYYEQYF.

This sequence joins TRBV7-8 and TRBJ1-2, with D hard to call. The CDR3 consists of 11 residues. The germline CDR1 and CDR2 sequences are SGHVS and FQNEAQ. V gave up 3 bases and J gave up 8 bases, with 7 bases separating them. The CDR3 is CASSFGVGYTF. The CDR3 DNA follows: TGTGCCAGCAGCTTCGGGGTGGGCTACACCTTC.

The chain has TRBV25-1 and TRBJ1-2; D call uncertain. Trimming left V 0 bases short and J 1 base short, with 6 bases between. Germline V gene lookup returns CDR1 MGHDK and CDR2 SYGVNS. This CDR3 comprises 14 residues. The DNA for the CDR3 is TGTGCCAGCAGTGAATACTATATTAACTATGGCTACACCTTC. This codes for CASSEYYINYGYTF.

The rearrangement links TRBV5-5 to TRBJ1-5; D is possibly TRBD1 (5 bases). Trimming left V 4 bases short and J 6 bases short, with 23 bases between. The V gene's germline CDR1 is SGHKS and CDR2 YYEKEE (reference sequence). The CDR3 totals 17 residues. CDR3 DNA sequence: TGTGCCAGCAGCCCCCACACCGGAACGACAGTCCTTCAGCCCCAGCATTTT. It translates to CASSPHTGTTVLQPQHF. Based on the CDR3 plus reference TRBV5-5 and TRBJ1-5, the full variable domain is DAGVTQSPTHLIKTRGQQVTLRCSPISGHKSVSWYQQVLGQGPQFIFQYYEKEERGRGNFPDRFSARQFPNYSSELNVNALLLGDSALYLCASSPHTGTTVLQPQHFGDGTRLSIL.